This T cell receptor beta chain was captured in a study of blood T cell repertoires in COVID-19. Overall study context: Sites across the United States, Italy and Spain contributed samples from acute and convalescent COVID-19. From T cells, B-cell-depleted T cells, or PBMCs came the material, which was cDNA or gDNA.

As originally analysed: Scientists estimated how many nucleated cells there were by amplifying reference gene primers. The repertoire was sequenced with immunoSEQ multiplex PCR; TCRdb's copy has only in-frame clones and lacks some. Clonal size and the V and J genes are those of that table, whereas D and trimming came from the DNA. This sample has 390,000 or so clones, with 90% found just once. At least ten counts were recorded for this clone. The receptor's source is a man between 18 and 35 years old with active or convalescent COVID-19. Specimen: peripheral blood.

The CDR3 DNA is TGTGCCAGGGACCAGGGCCCAAATGAAAAACTGTTTTTT. It codes for CARDQGPNEKLFF. The chain joins TRBV21-1 to TRBJ1-4; the D call TRBD1 from the table was never checked on the DNA. TRBV21-1 is flagged as a pseudogene. The CDR3 spans 13 residues.